This TCR beta chain is drawn from a study of blood T cells in healthy people across ages. Trimming at V came to 8 bases and at J to 4 bases, leaving 3 bases not matched to a gene. The CDR3 is made up of 13 amino acids. Researchers collected around 11 milliliters of peripheral blood from every single donor. A note on this clonotype: Its antigen is unidentified.

Findings and limits, study-wide: No conclusive comparison of naive versus antigen-experienced cells was possible with unsorted PBMCs.

A J-beta primer mix and a sample-barcoded 5' primer were used in a second PCR of roughly 7 to 12 cycles. A 12-random-nucleotide template-switch adaptor tagged each cDNA molecule. TCRdb re-derived calls from the 5' RACE reads in MiXCR, one entry per CDR3 protein. This table has 1.4 million to 1.5 million distinct CDR3 sequences, around 42% appearing once. This sequence joins TRBV12-3 or TRBV12-4 and TRBJ1-2; TRBD1 agrees at 11 bases. Sequenced sample: blood. This TCR was recovered from a woman in her late teens or twenties in good health. CDR3 sequence (DNA): TGTGCCAGCGGGACAGGGGGAGTCTATGGCTACACCTTC. Translated, it gives CASGTGGVYGYTF.